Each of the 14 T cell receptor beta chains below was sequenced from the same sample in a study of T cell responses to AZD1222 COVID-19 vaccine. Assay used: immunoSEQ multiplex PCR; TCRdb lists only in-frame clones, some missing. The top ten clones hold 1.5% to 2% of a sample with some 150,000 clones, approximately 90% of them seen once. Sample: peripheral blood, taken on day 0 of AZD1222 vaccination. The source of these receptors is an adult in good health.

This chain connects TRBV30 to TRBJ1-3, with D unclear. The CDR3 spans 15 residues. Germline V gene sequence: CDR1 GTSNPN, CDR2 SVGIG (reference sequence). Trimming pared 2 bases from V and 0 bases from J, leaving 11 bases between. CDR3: CAWSRVEYSGNTIYF. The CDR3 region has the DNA TGTGCCTGGAGTAGGGTGGAGTACTCTGGAAACACCATATATTTT.

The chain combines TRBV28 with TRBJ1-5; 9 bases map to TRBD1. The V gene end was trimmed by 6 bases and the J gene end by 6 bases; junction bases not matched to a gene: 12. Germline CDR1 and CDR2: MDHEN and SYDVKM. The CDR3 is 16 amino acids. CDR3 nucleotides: TGTGCCAGCAGCCCCGCCGGGACAGGGAGGTCTCAGCCCCAGCATTTT. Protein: CASSPAGTGRSQPQHF.

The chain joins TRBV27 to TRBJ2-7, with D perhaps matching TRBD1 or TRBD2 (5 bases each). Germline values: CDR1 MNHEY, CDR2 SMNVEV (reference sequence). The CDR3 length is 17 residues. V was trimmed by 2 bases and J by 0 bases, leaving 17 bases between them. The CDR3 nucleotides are TGTGCCAGCAGTTTAAGTTGGAGAACGGGGACCTCCTACGAGCAGTACTTC. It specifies CASSLSWRTGTSYEQYF.

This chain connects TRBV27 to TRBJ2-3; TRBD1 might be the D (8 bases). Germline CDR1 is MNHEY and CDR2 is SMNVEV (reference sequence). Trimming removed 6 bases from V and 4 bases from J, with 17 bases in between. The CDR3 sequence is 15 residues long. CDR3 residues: CASSHGQGGSDTQYF. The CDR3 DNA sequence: TGTGCCAGCAGCCATGGACAGGGAGGGTCAGATACGCAGTATTTT.

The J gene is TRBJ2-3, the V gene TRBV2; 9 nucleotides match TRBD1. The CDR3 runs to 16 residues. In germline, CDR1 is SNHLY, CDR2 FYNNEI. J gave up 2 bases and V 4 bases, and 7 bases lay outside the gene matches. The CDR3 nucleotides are TGTGCCAGCAGTGGGCGGACAGGGGCGAACACAGATACGCAGTATTTT. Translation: CASSGRTGANTDTQYF.

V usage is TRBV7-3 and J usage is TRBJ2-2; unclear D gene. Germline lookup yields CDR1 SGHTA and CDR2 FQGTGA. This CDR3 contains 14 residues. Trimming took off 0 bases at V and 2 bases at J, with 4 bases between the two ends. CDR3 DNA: TGTGCCAGCAGCTTAACCCGAAACACCGGGGAGCTGTTTTTT. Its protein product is CASSLTRNTGELFF.

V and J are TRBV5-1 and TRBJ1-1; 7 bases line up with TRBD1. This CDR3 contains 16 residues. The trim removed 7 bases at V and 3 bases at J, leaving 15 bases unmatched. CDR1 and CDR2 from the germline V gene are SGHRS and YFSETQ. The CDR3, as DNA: TGCGCCAGCTTGGGGGGGACAGAGGGCGGAGACACTGAAGCTTTCTTT. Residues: CASLGGTEGGDTEAFF.

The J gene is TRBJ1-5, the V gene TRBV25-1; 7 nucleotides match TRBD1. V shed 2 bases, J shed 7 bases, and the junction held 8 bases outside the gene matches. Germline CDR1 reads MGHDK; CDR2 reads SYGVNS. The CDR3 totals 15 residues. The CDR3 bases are TGTGCCAGCAGTGAAGCCACAGGGGTCGAACAGCCCCAGCATTTT. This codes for CASSEATGVEQPQHF.

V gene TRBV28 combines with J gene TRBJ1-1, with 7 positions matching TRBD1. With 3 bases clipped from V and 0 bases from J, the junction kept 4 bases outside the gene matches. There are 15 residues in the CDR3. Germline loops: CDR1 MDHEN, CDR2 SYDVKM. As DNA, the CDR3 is TGTGCCAGCAGTTTCACCGGGACAGTGAACACTGAAGCTTTCTTT. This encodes CASSFTGTVNTEAFF.

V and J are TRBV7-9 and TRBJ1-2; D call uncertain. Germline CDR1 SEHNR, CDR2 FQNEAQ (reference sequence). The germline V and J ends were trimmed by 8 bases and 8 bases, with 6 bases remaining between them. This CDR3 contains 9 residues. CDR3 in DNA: TGTGCCAGCCGGGGAGGCTACACCTTC. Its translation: CASRGGYTF.

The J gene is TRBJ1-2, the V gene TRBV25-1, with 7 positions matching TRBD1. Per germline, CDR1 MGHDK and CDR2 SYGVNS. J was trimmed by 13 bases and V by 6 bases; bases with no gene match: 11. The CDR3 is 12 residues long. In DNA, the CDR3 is TGTGCCAGCAGAAGGGACAGCGCCTCCTGCACCTTC. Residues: CASRRDSASCTF.

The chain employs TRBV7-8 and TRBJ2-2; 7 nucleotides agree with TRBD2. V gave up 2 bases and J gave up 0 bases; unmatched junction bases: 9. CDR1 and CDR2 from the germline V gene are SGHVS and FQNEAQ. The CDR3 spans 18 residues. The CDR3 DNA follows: TGTGCCAGCAGCTTATCTCTTTCTAGCGGAGCGAACACCGGGGAGCTGTTTTTT. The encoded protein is CASSLSLSSGANTGELFF.

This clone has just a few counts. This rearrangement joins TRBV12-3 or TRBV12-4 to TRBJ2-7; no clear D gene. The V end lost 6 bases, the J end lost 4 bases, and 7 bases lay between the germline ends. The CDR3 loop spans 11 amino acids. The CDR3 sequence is CASSNNYEQYF. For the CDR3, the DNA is TGTGCCAGCAGCAATAATTACGAGCAGTACTTC.

This chain's CDR3 is CASSLLAGVTLHHDEQYF. The CDR3 DNA is TGTGCCAGCAGCCTCCTAGCGGGGGTAACCCTACACCACGACGAGCAGTACTTC. The chain is built from TRBV7-2 and TRBJ2-7; TRBD2 matches at 10 bases. Germline CDR1 reads SGHTA; CDR2 reads FQGNSA. The CDR3 is 18 residues long. J lost 5 bases, V lost 5 bases, and 18 bases had no gene match.